One TCR beta chain is described in this entry. The antigen remains unidentified. This was a deep-level run. The table came from immunoSEQ multiplex PCR; TCRdb's copy has only in-frame clones and leaves some out. The sample holds fewer than 1.8 million clones; approximately 98.5% are singletons and the top ten take under 0.45%. V lost 1 base and J lost 10, with 11 bases in between. Looked up from germline, CDR1 is LGHNA and CDR2 is YSLEER. The CDR3 is 12 amino acids. This sample stems from a study of shared clonotypes between healthy human individuals. Study outcomes and limitations: Sequencing depth was expected to affect clonotype sharing among donors. The researchers took only blood, and tissue repertoires probably look different. Shared clonotypes across all four donors exceeded non-shared ones in generation probability.

Sample: naive CD4+ T cells sorted from blood. Subset given: CD45RA+ positively selected. The origin of this receptor is a young man in good health. This sequence joins TRBV4-3 and TRBJ2-7; D is undetermined. The CDR3 is CASSQVGQSQYF. CDR3 DNA sequence: TGCGCCAGCAGCCAAGTTGGGCAGAGCCAGTACTTC.